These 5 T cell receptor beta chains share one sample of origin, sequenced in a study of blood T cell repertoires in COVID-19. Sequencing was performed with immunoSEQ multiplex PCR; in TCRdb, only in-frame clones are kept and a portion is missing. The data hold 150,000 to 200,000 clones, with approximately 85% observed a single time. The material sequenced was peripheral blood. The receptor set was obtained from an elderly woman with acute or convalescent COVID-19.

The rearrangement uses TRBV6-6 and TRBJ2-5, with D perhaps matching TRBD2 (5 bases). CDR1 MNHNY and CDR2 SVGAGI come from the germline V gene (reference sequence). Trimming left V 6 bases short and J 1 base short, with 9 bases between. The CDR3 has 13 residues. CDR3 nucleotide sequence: TGTGCCAGCAGGGAGCGGCCCCAAGAGACCCAGTACTTC. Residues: CASRERPQETQYF.

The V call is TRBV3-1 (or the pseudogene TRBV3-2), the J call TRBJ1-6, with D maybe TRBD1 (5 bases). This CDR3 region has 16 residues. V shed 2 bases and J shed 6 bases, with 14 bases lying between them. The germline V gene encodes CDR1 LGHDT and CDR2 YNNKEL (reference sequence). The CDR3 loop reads CASSQIAQGGNSPLHF. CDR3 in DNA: TGTGCCAGCAGCCAAATTGCGCAGGGTGGTAATTCACCCCTCCACTTT.

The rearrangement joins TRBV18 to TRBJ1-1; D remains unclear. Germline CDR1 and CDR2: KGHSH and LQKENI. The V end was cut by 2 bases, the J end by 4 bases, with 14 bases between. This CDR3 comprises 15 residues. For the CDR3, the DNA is TGTGCCAGCTCACCAGAAACCCCCCGGGGCACTGAAGCTTTCTTT. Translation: CASSPETPRGTEAFF.

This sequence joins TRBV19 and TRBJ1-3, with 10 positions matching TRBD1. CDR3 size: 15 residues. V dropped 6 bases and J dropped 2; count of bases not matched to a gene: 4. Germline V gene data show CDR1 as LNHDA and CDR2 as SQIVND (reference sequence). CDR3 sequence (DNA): TGTGCCAGTAGGATGGACAGGGGGACTGGAAACACCATATATTTT. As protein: CASRMDRGTGNTIYF.

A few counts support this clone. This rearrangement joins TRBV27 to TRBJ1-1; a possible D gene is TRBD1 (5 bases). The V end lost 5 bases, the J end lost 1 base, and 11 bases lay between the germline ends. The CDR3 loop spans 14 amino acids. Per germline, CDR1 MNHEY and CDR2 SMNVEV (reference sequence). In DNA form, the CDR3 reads TGTGCCAGCAGTCAGGGCAGGAGGAACACTGAAGCTTTCTTT. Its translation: CASSQGRRNTEAFF.